The T cell receptor (beta chain) described here comes from a study of T cell responses to AZD1222 COVID-19 vaccine. For the study at large: Some second doses came at about 4 weeks and others at about 12 weeks; these were pooled. Study results and limitations: Among AZD1222 vaccinees, only six were seropositive at baseline. A mostly white British donor set with more females was recruited, and clonal diversity was possibly underestimated. Spike was spanned by vaccine-associated CD4 TCRs, which were dominant at 160-218 and 743-854.

Comment on this clone: Antigen: not known.

The protocol was immunoSEQ multiplex PCR, while the TCRdb copy is restricted to in-frame clones and leaves out a portion. The sample includes around 79,000 clones, about nine tenths of them seen just once. CDR3 size: 17 residues. With 3 bases clipped from V and 1 base from J, the junction kept 9 bases outside the gene matches. Looked up from germline, CDR1 is SNHLY and CDR2 is FYNNEI. The TCR was taken from an adult in good health. The source material was peripheral blood, sampled on day 0 of AZD1222 vaccination. The chain links TRBV2 to TRBJ1-5; 7 bases align to TRBD1. The DNA for the CDR3 is TGTGCCAGCAGTGATTTAACAGGGGTCTCAAGCAATCAGCCCCAGCATTTT. The encoded protein is CASSDLTGVSSNQPQHF.